This T cell receptor (beta chain) comes out of a study of PD-L1 blockade in urothelial cancer. About the research overall: Patients took up atezolizumab at some point between 2012 and 2014 at 1,200 mg intravenously every 3 weeks.

With regard to this clone: Antigen specificity is unknown.

TCRdb's copy holds only in-frame clones and misses some; the assay was immunoSEQ multiplex PCR. The sample has around 100,000 clones; around 89% are singletons. The time point: pretreatment peripheral blood. Patients in the study were battling locally advanced or metastatic urothelial carcinoma. Whole-study results and caveats: Below-median pretreatment blood TCR clonality predicted better survival.

The sample in question was PBMCs, obtained around atezolizumab (anti-PD-L1) treatment. The TCR was taken from a man between 60 and 75 years old with urothelial cancer.

DNA of the CDR3: TGTGCCATCAGTCCAGGGGCGACAGGACTTAATGAAAAACTGTTTTTT. Translating it yields CAISPGATGLNEKLFF. V and J are TRBV10-3 and TRBJ1-4; a weak D match, TRBD1 (6 bases). Per germline, CDR1 ENHRY and CDR2 SYGVKD. Trimming left V 5 bases short and J 4 bases short, with 17 bases between. The CDR3 loop spans 16 amino acids.